One T cell receptor (beta chain) is described in this entry. What it binds is not known. This CDR3 is 15 amino acids long. Trimming removed 1 base at V and 7 bases at J, with 16 bases between. Looked up from germline, CDR1 is SGHTA and CDR2 is FQGNSA. This sample was included in a study of cytomegalovirus exposure and HLA in healthy donors. Overall study findings and caveats: A further, later analysis showed that HLA-associated TCR beta chains (compared with equally common others) were more clonally expanded.

Primers: 60 Vbeta forward and 13 Jbeta reverse. Method: immunoSEQ multiplex PCR; TCRdb's copy keeps in-frame clones and lacks some. Of 90,000 to 110,000 clones detected, nearly 70% appear once; the ten largest clones hold 5.4%. The receptor's source is a woman aged 70-85 years in good health and CMV-seropositive. Material: PBMCs. This chain joins TRBV7-2 and TRBJ1-1; D unclear. The CDR3 region has the DNA TGTGCCAGCAGCTTAGTTCAGGAGGCCACCTTTGAAGCTTTCTTT. It translates to CASSLVQEATFEAFF.